Shown below are 20 T cell receptor beta chains from a single sample sequenced in a study of blood T cell repertoires in COVID-19. The assay was immunoSEQ multiplex PCR, and TCRdb's table has in-frame clones only and misses some. The sample comprises roughly 430,000 clones, 70% to 90% of which are singletons, and roughly 2% rests with the top ten. What was sequenced was PBMCs or T cells enriched from blood (not recorded which). These receptors were taken from a woman aged 40 to 50 with acute COVID-19.

V is TRBV7-2 and J is TRBJ1-2, with TRBD1 identical over 10 bases. The length of the CDR3 is 15 residues. Germline V lookup: CDR1 SGHTA, CDR2 FQGNSA. The V gene end was trimmed by 1 base and the J gene end by 5 bases; junction bases not matched to a gene: 4. The CDR3 protein is CASSLGTGGYYGYTF. CDR3 nucleotides: TGTGCCAGCAGCTTAGGGACAGGGGGTTATTATGGCTACACCTTC.

The gene calls are TRBV7-2 and TRBJ2-3, with 12 bases aligning to TRBD2. After removal of 8 bases from V and 4 bases from J, the junction contained 1 base not matched to a gene. This CDR3 has 13 amino acids. The germline V gene has CDR1 SGHTA and CDR2 FQGNSA. CDR3 sequence reads: CASLAGGSDTQYF. The CDR3 nucleotides are TGTGCCAGCCTAGCGGGGGGGTCAGATACGCAGTATTTT.

The rearrangement links TRBV6-1 to TRBJ2-1; tentative D call: TRBD2 (5 bases). The germline CDR1 and CDR2 sequences are MNHNS and SASEGT. The length of the CDR3 is 17 residues. V was clipped by 0 bases and J by 6 bases, with 18 bases between them. DNA of the CDR3: TGTGCCAGCAGTGAAGCGTCGGCGGGCCACCCCGGCAATGAGCAGTTCTTC. Translating it yields CASSEASAGHPGNEQFF.

The chain joins TRBV29-1 to TRBJ1-2; a possible D gene is TRBD1 (5 bases). CDR1 SQVTM and CDR2 ANQGSEA come from the germline V gene. Trimming removed 4 bases at V and 2 bases at J, with 11 bases between. CDR3 size: 13 residues. The CDR3 DNA follows: TGCAGCGTTGTTCGACCAGGGAACTATGGCTACACCTTC. Its protein is CSVVRPGNYGYTF. Full variable domain (missing parts from reference TRBV29-1 and TRBJ1-2): SAVISQKPSRDICQRGTSLTIQCQVDSQVTMMFWYRQQPGQSLTLIATANQGSEATYESGFVIDKFPISRPNLTFSTLTVSNMSPEDSSIYLCSVVRPGNYGYTFGSGTRLTVV.

Only one count was recorded for this clone. One end of the junction varies from germline; a read error may be responsible. The chain links TRBV29-1 to TRBJ2-5, with 8 bases aligning to TRBD1. The CDR3 sequence is 14 residues long. Germline V CDR1 and CDR2: SQVTM, ANQGSEA. The chain's CDR3 is CSVEGAGGRETQYF. CDR3 bases: TGCAGCGTCGAAGGAGCAGGGGGCAGGGAGACCCAGTACTTC.

The chain combines TRBV6-5 with TRBJ1-5; TRBD1 matches 7 bases. Germline V CDR1 and CDR2: MNHEY, SVGAGI. J lost 5 bases, V lost 7 bases, and 5 bases had no gene match. The CDR3 is 13 amino acids. This CDR3 reads CASTDRDHQPQHF. CDR3 nucleotides: TGTGCCAGCACCGACAGGGACCATCAGCCCCAGCATTTT.

The chain recombines TRBV4-1 with TRBJ2-1; possible D gene TRBD1, 5 bases. From germline, CDR1 is MGHRA and CDR2 YSYEKL. The CDR3 extends over 14 amino acids. The ends were cut back, 0 bases at V and 6 bases at J, with 9 bases in the middle. CDR3 nucleotide sequence: TGCGCCAGCAGCCAAGATTGGGGCTTCAATGAGCAGTTCTTC. It yields the protein CASSQDWGFNEQFF.

The chain couples TRBV18 to TRBJ1-1, with 8 bases that match TRBD1. The CDR3 covers 17 residues. Germline assignment: CDR1 KGHSH and CDR2 LQKENI. V dropped 6 bases and J dropped 4; count of bases not matched to a gene: 16. The CDR3 bases are TGTGCCAGCTCGCCAGGACAGGGTCGCGGTCGAATCACTGAAGCTTTCTTT. Its protein product is CASSPGQGRGRITEAFF. Variable domain in full (rest from reference TRBV18 and TRBJ1-1): NAGVMQNPRHLVRRRGQEARLRCSPMKGHSHVYWYRQLPEEGLKFMVYLQKENIIDESGMPKERFSAEFPKEGPSILRIQQVVRGDSAAYFCASSPGQGRGRITEAFFGQGTRLTVV.

The chain carries TRBV19 and TRBJ1-3; TRBD1 matches at 7 bases. Germline CDR1 is LNHDA and CDR2 is SQIVND (reference sequence). This CDR3 region has 14 residues. V lost 4 bases and J lost 3; bases outside the gene matches: 3. CDR3 coding DNA: TGTGCCAGTAGTACTACAGGGGATGGAAACACCATATATTTT. Encoded protein: CASSTTGDGNTIYF.

CDR3 in amino acids: CASSLWGQGILETQYF. The DNA for the CDR3 is TGTGCCAGCAGCTTGTGGGGACAGGGGATTCTAGAGACCCAGTACTTC. This chain connects TRBV5-4 to TRBJ2-5; TRBD1 agrees at 10 bases. Trimming cost V 1 base and J 4 bases; bases outside gene matches: 7. The CDR3 totals 16 residues. The germline CDR1 and CDR2 sequences are SGHNT and YYREEE (reference sequence).

This rearrangement joins TRBV19 to TRBJ1-3, with D possibly matching TRBD1 (5 bases). In germline, CDR1 is LNHDA, CDR2 SQIVND (reference sequence). Trimming removed 5 bases from V and 3 bases from J, with 11 bases in between. The CDR3 consists of 14 residues. Here the CDR3 reads CASSLPGFGNTIYF. CDR3 bases: TGTGCCAGTAGTCTTCCAGGGTTTGGAAACACCATATATTTT.

The chain joins TRBV5-4 to TRBJ1-2; 7 nucleotides align to TRBD1. CDR1 and CDR2 (germline): SGHNT, YYREEE (reference sequence). This CDR3 spans 13 amino acids. Losses at the gene ends were 2 bases for V and 8 bases for J; bases not matched to a gene: 6. The chain's CDR3 is CASSLQGISGYTF. As DNA, the CDR3 is TGTGCCAGCAGCTTACAGGGGATAAGCGGCTACACCTTC.

The chain uses TRBV14 and TRBJ2-5, with D possibly matching TRBD1 (5 bases). CDR3 length: 17 residues. Germline lookup yields CDR1 SGHDN and CDR2 FVKESK. The V end was cut by 0 bases, the J end by 1 base, with 15 bases between. The CDR3 here is CASSQDRGTVLQETQYF. CDR3 nucleotide sequence: TGTGCCAGCAGCCAAGATAGGGGTACAGTCCTCCAAGAGACCCAGTACTTC.

The chain couples TRBV5-4 to TRBJ2-3; 7 positions agree with TRBD1. CDR1 and CDR2 (germline): SGHNT, YYREEE (reference sequence). V was pared by 0 bases and J by 2 bases, with 3 bases of the junction left unmatched. The CDR3 spans 15 residues. CDR3 sequence reads: CASSLGGTVTDTQYF. CDR3 nucleotides: TGTGCCAGCAGCTTGGGGGGGACAGTCACAGATACGCAGTATTTT.

The chain combines TRBV15 with TRBJ1-4, with TRBD1 matching over 8 bases. Trimming took 8 bases from V and 8 from J; bases not matched to a gene: 7. The CDR3 runs 13 residues. In germline, CDR1 is LNHNV, CDR2 YYDKDF (reference sequence). The CDR3 sequence is CATRGQGGEKLFF. The CDR3 coding sequence is TGTGCCACCCGAGGACAGGGTGGGGAAAAACTGTTTTTT.

The chain combines TRBV2 with TRBJ2-5; 8 bases match TRBD2. The CDR3 totals 13 residues. Germline CDR1 is SNHLY and CDR2 is FYNNEI. J was trimmed by 5 bases and V by 6 bases; bases with no gene match: 5. The chain's CDR3 is CASRAGVSETQYF. The CDR3 DNA follows: TGTGCCAGCAGAGCGGGGGTATCCGAGACCCAGTACTTC.

The chain carries TRBV18 and TRBJ2-5; possible D gene TRBD1, 5 bases. Germline assignment: CDR1 KGHSH and CDR2 LQKENI. V lost 3 bases, J lost 2 bases, and 10 bases lay in between. The CDR3 contains 14 residues. CDR3 in DNA: TGTGCCAGCTCACCCTCAGGGATACAAGAGACCCAGTACTTC. It is translated as CASSPSGIQETQYF.

This sequence joins TRBV27 and TRBJ1-2; TRBD1 might be the D (5 bases). Trimming took 5 bases from V and 2 from J, leaving 9 bases between them. CDR3 length: 13 residues. Germline values: CDR1 MNHEY, CDR2 SMNVEV (reference sequence). DNA for the CDR3: TGTGCCAGCAGTCCTCGACAGAACTATGGCTACACCTTC. Protein sequence: CASSPRQNYGYTF.

Notes on this clone: This sample also contains other DNA sequences that code for the same CDR3. The chain joins TRBV7-9 to TRBJ2-3, with D tentatively TRBD2 (6 bases). The germline gives CDR1 SEHNR, CDR2 FQNEAQ (reference sequence). This CDR3 is built from 14 residues. V dropped 1 base and J dropped 4 bases, with 9 bases sitting between them. In DNA, the CDR3 is TGTGCCAGCAGCTTAGGGGGCGGGGCAGATACGCAGTATTTT. Its translation: CASSLGGGADTQYF.

This chain uses TRBV12-3 or TRBV12-4 with TRBJ1-2; 7 bases map to TRBD1. The V segment lost 11 bases and the J segment 8 bases; nucleotides outside the gene matches: 14. The CDR3 is 13 residues long. The CDR3 DNA is TGTGCCGTCACTGACAGGGCCGTGAGGGGCTACACCTTC. Its translation is CAVTDRAVRGYTF.